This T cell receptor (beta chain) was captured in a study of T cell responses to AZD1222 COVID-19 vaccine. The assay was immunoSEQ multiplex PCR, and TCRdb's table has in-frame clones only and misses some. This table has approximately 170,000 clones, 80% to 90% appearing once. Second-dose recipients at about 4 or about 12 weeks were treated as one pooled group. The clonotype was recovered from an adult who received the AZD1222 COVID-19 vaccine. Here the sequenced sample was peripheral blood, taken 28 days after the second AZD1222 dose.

CDR3: CASTKGDTEAFF. The CDR3 region has the DNA TGTGCCAGCACCAAAGGGGACACTGAAGCTTTCTTT. J is TRBJ1-1 and V is TRBV6-5; possible D gene TRBD1, 5 bases. V lost 7 bases, J lost 3 bases, and 9 bases lay in between. The CDR3 totals 12 residues. The germline V gene encodes CDR1 MNHEY and CDR2 SVGAGI.